The TCR beta chain under discussion was sequenced for a study of cytomegalovirus exposure and HLA in healthy donors. Study results and limitations: Later analysis identified a missense DCLRE1C variant that was linked to TCR beta V- and J-gene trimming.

This clone was counted a few times. Its antigen is still unknown. The study ran its PCR with 60 Vbeta and 13 Jbeta primers. Using immunoSEQ multiplex PCR, the repertoire was profiled, and TCRdb retains in-frame clones only, with some absent. The sample carries about 140,000 clones, approximately 80% recorded once. The CDR3 contains 15 residues. The V end was cut by 6 bases, the J end by 0 bases, with 12 bases between. The germline V gene has CDR1 MNHNY and CDR2 SVGAGI (reference sequence). The chain employs TRBV6-6 and TRBJ1-5; no clear D gene. The sequenced material came from PBMCs. The sequence was collected from a man aged 35-49 years in good health and CMV-seronegative. CDR3 sequence reads: CASRRQTTSNQPQHF. CDR3 DNA: TGTGCCAGCAGGAGACAAACCACTAGCAATCAGCCCCAGCATTTT.